The 9 T cell receptor beta chains below come from one sample, sequenced in a study of identical twins. TCRdb fed the 5' RACE reads into MiXCR, producing one record per CDR3 protein. The sample lists about 1.7 million distinct CDR3 sequences; about 31% were seen once. Sequences were obtained from cord blood. Every receptor here comes from a newborn girl in good health.

The chain joins TRBV5-6 to TRBJ2-7; 9 nucleotides align to TRBD1. The J call may not be correct, given that the DNA end is closer to TRBJ2-4. Germline V CDR1 and CDR2: SGHDT, YYEEEE. The CDR3 totals 14 residues. The CDR3 loop reads CASSLRDRENIQYF. CDR3 bases: TGTGCCAGCAGCTTGAGGGACAGGGAAAACATTCAGTACTTC.

V usage is TRBV7-2 and J usage is TRBJ2-7, with 9 bases lining up with TRBD2. This CDR3 contains 16 residues. Germline V lookup: CDR1 SGHTA, CDR2 FQGNSA. The V gene end was trimmed by 5 bases and the J gene end by 0 bases; junction bases not matched to a gene: 8. CDR3 coding DNA: TGTGCCAGCAGCCCTTCTAGCGGGATTATCTCCTACGAGCAGTACTTC. This codes for CASSPSSGIISYEQYF.

This clonotype was seen a few times. V gene TRBV7-9 combines with J gene TRBJ2-1, with 9 bases fitting TRBD2. J was trimmed by 3 bases and V by 5 bases; bases with no gene match: 5. Germline V gives CDR1 SEHNR, CDR2 FQNEAQ (reference sequence). The CDR3 has 15 residues. The CDR3 DNA is TGTGCCAGCAGCGTGACTAGCGGCCACTACAATGAGCAGTTCTTC. Its protein product is CASSVTSGHYNEQFF. The full variable domain, completed using reference TRBV7-9 and TRBJ2-1, is DTGVSQNPRHKITKRGQNVTFRCDPISEHNRLYWYRQTLGQGPEFLTYFQNEAQLEKSRLLSDRFSAERPKGSFSTLEIQRTEQGDSAMYLCASSVTSGHYNEQFFGPGTRLTVL.

The CDR3 DNA is TGCAGTGCTGGACGCGACCGGACAGGGATCATTCAGTACTTC. It specifies CSAGRDRTGIIQYF. V gene TRBV20-1 combines with J gene TRBJ2-4; 8 bases line up with TRBD1. The CDR3 sequence is 14 residues long. CDR1 is DFQATT, CDR2 SNEGSKA, per germline (reference sequence). The V segment lost 5 bases and the J segment 9 bases; nucleotides outside the gene matches: 12.

This chain links TRBV5-1 with TRBJ1-2, with TRBD1 matching 7 bases. Germline V lookup: CDR1 SGHRS, CDR2 YFSETQ. The trim removed 7 bases at V and 6 bases at J, leaving 6 bases unmatched. The CDR3 runs 12 residues. CDR3 region: CASGGTADGYTF. CDR3 DNA sequence: TGCGCCAGCGGCGGGACAGCTGATGGCTACACCTTC.

Only a few counts were recorded for this clonotype. The chain combines TRBV11-2 with TRBJ2-5; the D gene is possibly TRBD2 (5 bases). Germline V gene sequence: CDR1 SGHAT, CDR2 FQNNGV. With 0 bases removed from V and 5 bases from J, the gap between germline ends came to 16 bases. CDR3 length: 16 residues. CDR3 in DNA: TGTGCCAGCAGCTTAGATTTAGCTCAATCGGGGGAGACCCAGTACTTC. It encodes CASSLDLAQSGETQYF.

This clonotype was seen a handful of times. The rearrangement uses TRBV10-3 and TRBJ2-3; TRBD2 agrees at 14 bases. After removal of 6 bases from V and 0 bases from J, the junction contained 5 bases not matched to a gene. Per germline, CDR1 ENHRY and CDR2 SYGVKD. The CDR3 spans 17 residues. The CDR3 coding sequence is TGTGCCATCAGAGGGACTAGCGGGGGACCTAGCACAGATACGCAGTATTTT. It codes for CAIRGTSGGPSTDTQYF.

This chain connects TRBV4-1 to TRBJ2-5; 11 positions match TRBD2. The trim removed 5 bases at V and 5 bases at J, leaving 10 bases unmatched. CDR1 and CDR2 from the germline V gene are MGHRA and YSYEKL. This CDR3 has 16 amino acids. The CDR3 loop is CASSFSSGRKEETQYF. The CDR3 bases are TGCGCCAGCAGCTTCTCTAGCGGGAGGAAGGAGGAGACCCAGTACTTC.

This clonotype has more than one count but fewer than ten. The rearrangement links TRBV6-5 to TRBJ1-6; no reliable D call. Trimming stripped 5 bases from V and 6 bases from J, with 17 bases between. The length of the CDR3 is 16 residues. The germline gives CDR1 MNHEY, CDR2 SVGAGI. CDR3 nucleotides: TGTGCCAGCAGTAAAAGGGCGTCCTATCCTAATTCACCCCTCCACTTT. Protein product: CASSKRASYPNSPLHF.